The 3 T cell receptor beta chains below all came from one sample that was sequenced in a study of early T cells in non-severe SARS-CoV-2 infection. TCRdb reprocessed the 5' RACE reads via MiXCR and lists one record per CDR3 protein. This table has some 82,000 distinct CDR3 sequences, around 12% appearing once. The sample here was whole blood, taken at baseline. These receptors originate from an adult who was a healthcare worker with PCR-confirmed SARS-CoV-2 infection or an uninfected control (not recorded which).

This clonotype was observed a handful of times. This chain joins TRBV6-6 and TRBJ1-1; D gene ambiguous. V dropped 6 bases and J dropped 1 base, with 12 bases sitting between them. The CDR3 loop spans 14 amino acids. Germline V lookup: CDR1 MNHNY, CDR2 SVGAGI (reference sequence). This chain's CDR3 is CASRIDLTNTEAFF. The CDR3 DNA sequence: TGTGCCAGCAGGATCGACCTTACGAACACTGAAGCTTTCTTT.

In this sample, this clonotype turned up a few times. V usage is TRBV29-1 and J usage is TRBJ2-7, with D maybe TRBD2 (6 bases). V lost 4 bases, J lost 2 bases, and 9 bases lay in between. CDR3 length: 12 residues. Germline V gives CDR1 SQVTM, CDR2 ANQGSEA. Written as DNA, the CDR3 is TGCAGCGTTGGGGGAGGTCCCTACGAGCAGTACTTC. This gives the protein CSVGGGPYEQYF.

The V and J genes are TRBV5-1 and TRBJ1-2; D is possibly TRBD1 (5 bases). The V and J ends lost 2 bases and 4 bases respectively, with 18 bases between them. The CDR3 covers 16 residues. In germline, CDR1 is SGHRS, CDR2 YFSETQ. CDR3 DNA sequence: TGCGCCAGCAGCTTAGACGACATAAGGGGCAGCTATGGCTACACCTTC. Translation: CASSLDDIRGSYGYTF.